What follows is one T cell receptor (beta chain) and its context. These data originate in a study of blood T cell repertoires in COVID-19. Across the study: Both acute and convalescent COVID-19 samples were obtained from the United States, Italy and Spain.

The CDR3 sequence is 13 residues long. Sequenced by immunoSEQ multiplex PCR; TCRdb stores in-frame clones only, minus some. The table lists some 78,000 clones, about 83% of them singletons. V gene TRBV7-5 combines with J gene TRBJ2-7; TRBD1, the table's D call, lacks a check against the DNA. TRBV7-5 is given as a pseudogene. The TCR comes from a man in his fifties or sixties with acute or convalescent COVID-19. The specimen sequenced was peripheral blood. This CDR3 is CARSDGQGYEQYF. In DNA, the CDR3 is TGTGCCAGAAGCGATGGACAGGGCTACGAGCAGTACTTC.